These 22 T cell receptor beta chains share one sample of origin, sequenced in a study of cytomegalovirus exposure and HLA in healthy donors. Primers for the PCR totalled 60 Vbeta and 13 Jbeta. The repertoire was sequenced with immunoSEQ multiplex PCR; TCRdb's copy has only in-frame clones and lacks some. The data contain some 110,000 clones, 73% of them singletons. Sequenced: PBMCs. The source of these receptors is a man aged 55 to 70 in good health and CMV-seropositive.

In this sample, this clone turned up once. J is TRBJ1-1 and V is TRBV11-2; 7 bases map to TRBD1. This CDR3 is built from 13 residues. The germline CDR1 and CDR2 sequences are SGHAT and FQNNGV. V dropped 6 bases and J dropped 5; count of bases not matched to a gene: 6. The CDR3 nucleotides are TGTGCCAGCAGTTACACAGGGGAAACTGAAGCTTTCTTT. Translation: CASSYTGETEAFF.

In its sample, this clone was seen a few times. The chain uses TRBV29-1 and TRBJ1-1; 7 bases fit TRBD1. The CDR3 is made up of 12 amino acids. After removal of 1 base from V and 8 bases from J, the junction contained 4 bases not matched to a gene. Germline V gene data show CDR1 as SQVTM and CDR2 as ANQGSEA. For the CDR3, the DNA is TGCAGCGTTGAAGTACAGGGGCCCGAAGCTTTCTTT. This sequence encodes CSVEVQGPEAFF.

V gene TRBV7-3 combines with J gene TRBJ1-5; D remains ambiguous. The V gene's germline CDR1 is SGHTA and CDR2 FQGTGA. The CDR3 totals 12 residues. V was pared by 3 bases and J by 8 bases, with 8 bases between. The CDR3 region has the DNA TGTGCCAGCAGCTTCCCCGGGAAGCCCCAGCATTTT. It yields the protein CASSFPGKPQHF.

As concerns this clone: At one end the junction does not follow the germline gene, possibly because of a read error. Other DNA sequences in the same sample also yield this CDR3. This chain uses TRBV27 with TRBJ1-6; 7 bases match TRBD1. Germline V gene sequence: CDR1 MNHEY, CDR2 SMNVEV (reference sequence). CDR3 length: 14 residues. The CDR3 DNA sequence: TGTGCCAGCAGTCAACGACAGGGAAATTCACCCCTCCACTTC. Its translation: CASSQRQGNSPLHF.

This clone came up a few times. The gene calls are TRBV29-1 and TRBJ1-5; 7 bases agree with TRBD1. The CDR3 covers 11 residues. Germline V gives CDR1 SQVTM, CDR2 ANQGSEA. V shed 4 bases and J 12 bases; nucleotides not matched to a gene: 6. The CDR3 here is CSVGETGFQHF. Written as DNA, the CDR3 is TGCAGCGTTGGGGAGACAGGGTTCCAGCATTTT.

This clone came up a few times. The chain combines TRBV28 with TRBJ2-7; 10 bases match TRBD2. Germline V lookup: CDR1 MDHEN, CDR2 SYDVKM. The CDR3 runs 14 residues. Trimming cost V 8 bases and J 2 bases; bases outside gene matches: 6. CDR3: CASVAGGHAYEQYF. CDR3 coding DNA: TGTGCCAGCGTAGCGGGGGGCCACGCCTACGAGCAGTACTTC. The full variable domain, in which reference TRBV28 and TRBJ2-7 provide the parts outside the CDR3, is DVKVTQSSRYLVKRTGEKVFLECVQDMDHENMFWYRQDPGLGLRLIYFSYDVKMKEKGDIPEGYSVSREKKERFSLILESASTNQTSMYLCASVAGGHAYEQYFGPGTRLTVT.

This clone was recorded once. The rearrangement joins TRBV19 to TRBJ1-5; D is uncertain. The germline V gene has CDR1 LNHDA and CDR2 SQIVND (reference sequence). This CDR3 spans 14 amino acids. With 6 bases removed from V and 1 base from J, the gap between germline ends came to 10 bases. The CDR3 DNA reads TGTGCCAGTAGCGGAGTTCAGAGCAATCAGCCCCAGCATTTT. Translated, it gives CASSGVQSNQPQHF.

This chain connects TRBV10-3 to TRBJ2-2; TRBD1 agrees at 9 bases. Trimming cost V 4 bases and J 6 bases; bases outside gene matches: 6. Germline V gives CDR1 ENHRY, CDR2 SYGVKD. This CDR3 contains 15 residues. DNA of the CDR3: TGTGCCATCAGTGGACAACACAGGGGGCCCGGGGAGCTGTTTTTT. It codes for CAISGQHRGPGELFF.

The V and J genes are TRBV5-8 and TRBJ1-5; D unresolved. The CDR3 covers 12 residues. Trimming removed 4 bases from V and 5 bases from J, with 7 bases in between. The germline gives CDR1 SGHTS, CDR2 YDEGEE. The CDR3 is CASSLRDQPQHF. The CDR3 DNA sequence: TGTGCCAGCAGCCTAAGAGATCAGCCCCAGCATTTT.

The genes are TRBV19 and TRBJ2-1; D not resolved. This CDR3 comprises 15 residues. The germline V gene has CDR1 LNHDA and CDR2 SQIVND (reference sequence). V dropped 5 bases and J dropped 0 bases, with 11 bases sitting between them. The CDR3 sequence is CASSVDSSSYNEQFF. For the CDR3, the DNA is TGTGCCAGTAGTGTTGACTCTAGCTCCTACAATGAGCAGTTCTTC.

This clone was recorded once. This chain links TRBV7-8 with TRBJ2-7, with 10 bases identical to TRBD2. The CDR3 covers 18 residues. V lost 5 bases and J lost 2; bases outside the gene matches: 15. Per germline, CDR1 SGHVS and CDR2 FQNEAQ. This CDR3 is CASSDPLPPSGGTYEQYF. For the CDR3, the DNA is TGTGCCAGCAGCGACCCCCTACCACCTAGCGGGGGCACCTACGAGCAGTACTTC.

This clone was detected a few times. V usage is TRBV5-6 and J usage is TRBJ1-2, with D possibly TRBD1 on 6 matching bases. This CDR3 region has 13 residues. Germline V gene sequence: CDR1 SGHDT, CDR2 YYEEEE. V was clipped by 4 bases and J by 4 bases, with 11 bases between them. Here the CDR3 reads CASSPDSLYGYTF. CDR3 in DNA: TGTGCCAGCAGCCCGGACAGCCTCTATGGCTACACCTTC.

Details on this clone: Additional DNA sequences in this sample encode the identical CDR3. The chain has TRBV5-1 and TRBJ1-1; weak D call: TRBD1 (5 bases). CDR3 length equals 14 residues. Per the germline V gene, CDR1 is SGHRS and CDR2 is YFSETQ. V dropped 4 bases and J dropped 4 bases, with 14 bases sitting between them. Here the CDR3 DNA reads TGCGCCAGCAGCACGCAGGGTAGGGGCACTGAAGCTTTCTTT. It is translated as CASSTQGRGTEAFF.

The chain joins TRBV2 to TRBJ2-7; 8 nucleotides match TRBD2. Germline loops: CDR1 SNHLY, CDR2 FYNNEI. The CDR3 loop spans 15 amino acids. J gave up 3 bases and V 6 bases, and 10 bases lay outside the gene matches. The CDR3 coding sequence is TGTGCCAGCAGATCCTTAGCGGGGCGAGGCTACGAGCAGTACTTC. This gives the protein CASRSLAGRGYEQYF.

The chain recombines TRBV7-9 with TRBJ2-5, with a tentative D call TRBD2 (6 bases). V lost 1 base to trimming and J lost 5 bases, with 14 bases between them. The length of the CDR3 is 15 residues. The germline gives CDR1 SEHNR, CDR2 FQNEAQ (reference sequence). CDR3 sequence: CASSLEAGAGETQYF. DNA for the CDR3: TGTGCCAGCAGCTTAGAAGCCGGGGCGGGGGAGACCCAGTACTTC.

This clone has a handful of counts. This CDR3 reads CATGGTAGRNTEAFF. The CDR3 bases are TGTGCCACGGGAGGGACCGCAGGGAGGAACACTGAAGCTTTCTTT. The chain employs TRBV28 and TRBJ1-1; D possibly corresponds to TRBD1 (5 bases). The CDR3 consists of 15 residues. CDR1 is MDHEN and CDR2 is SYDVKM in the germline V gene. Trimming pared 10 bases from V and 1 base from J, leaving 19 bases between.

This chain connects TRBV10-3 to TRBJ1-2; TRBD1 matches at 8 bases. The CDR3 loop spans 15 amino acids. V lost 3 bases to trimming and J lost 3 bases; unmatched junction nucleotides: 6. The germline gives CDR1 ENHRY, CDR2 SYGVKD. CDR3 protein: CAISDPLRGHYGYTF. The CDR3, as DNA: TGTGCCATCAGTGATCCTCTCAGGGGGCACTATGGCTACACCTTC.

The CDR3 sequence: CASSSPDGGGQPQHF. The CDR3 DNA reads as TGTGCCAGCAGTTCCCCGGACGGGGGTGGTCAGCCCCAGCATTTT. The chain carries TRBV27 and TRBJ1-5; possibly TRBD1 for D (5 bases). The V end was cut by 4 bases, the J end by 6 bases, with 16 bases between. CDR3 length equals 15 residues. The V gene's germline CDR1 is MNHEY and CDR2 SMNVEV (reference sequence).

The chain combines TRBV6-5 with TRBJ2-5; D might be TRBD2 (5 bases). V was cut by 6 bases and J by 2 bases, with 10 bases left in between. CDR3 size: 13 residues. Looked up from germline, CDR1 is MNHEY and CDR2 is SVGAGI. DNA for the CDR3: TGTGCCAGCAGCCCAAGACTACAAGAGACCCAGTACTTC. Amino acid sequence: CASSPRLQETQYF.

The chain combines TRBV19 with TRBJ2-2; 9 nucleotides match TRBD2. J gave up 4 bases and V 5 bases, and 8 bases lay outside the gene matches. The germline V gene encodes CDR1 LNHDA and CDR2 SQIVND (reference sequence). CDR3 size: 16 residues. CDR3 region: CASSAGLALTTGELFF. CDR3 nucleotide sequence: TGTGCCAGTAGTGCGGGACTAGCCCTGACCACCGGGGAGCTGTTTTTT. Based on the CDR3 plus reference TRBV19 and TRBJ2-2, the full variable domain is DGGITQSPKYLFRKEGQNVTLSCEQNLNHDAMYWYRQDPGQGLRLIYYSQIVNDFQKGDIAEGYSVSREKKESFPLTVTSAQKNPTAFYLCASSAGLALTTGELFFGEGSRLTVL.

The genes are TRBV6-6 and TRBJ1-2; no clear D gene. V gave up 4 bases and J gave up 8 bases, with 20 bases separating them. The CDR3 has 15 residues. Germline CDR1 is MNHNY and CDR2 is SVGAGI (reference sequence). As DNA, the CDR3 is TGTGCCAGCAGTTTCGTCGCCGGACTCTTGAAGGGCTACACCTTC. It codes for CASSFVAGLLKGYTF.

The rearrangement joins TRBV5-6 to TRBJ1-1, with TRBD1 identical over 12 bases. Looked up from germline, CDR1 is SGHDT and CDR2 is YYEEEE. V was clipped by 6 bases and J by 3 bases; unmatched bases: 9. The CDR3 is 16 residues long. The CDR3 nucleotides are TGTGCCAGCACCCGGGACAGGGGGCCCTTAGACACTGAAGCTTTCTTT. Translated, it gives CASTRDRGPLDTEAFF.